This entry features one T cell receptor (beta chain) sequence. The target antigen is unknown. Amplification used 60 Vbeta primers and 13 Jbeta primers. Here immunoSEQ multiplex PCR was the method, and the copy in TCRdb shows in-frame clones only, minus some. This table holds approximately 180,000 clones, about 70% found once. The data were obtained in a study of cytomegalovirus exposure and HLA in healthy donors. Study conclusions and caveats: A reported reduction in N-insertions relative to the approximately 670-donor mean was seen in an Asian-associated ancestry cluster in a later analysis. A later look showed TCR association rates differing by HLA locus, highest for DRB1 and lowest for HLA-C. Some V segments could not be told apart, so they were left out, TRBV6-2 and TRBV6-3 among them. TCR beta sequences reportedly predicted most subjects' HLA-A and HLA-B alleles accurately.

The length of the CDR3 is 16 residues. In germline, CDR1 is MNHNS, CDR2 SASEGT. Trimming pared 2 bases from V and 4 bases from J, leaving 17 bases between. The clonotype comes from a woman aged 25 to 45 in good health and CMV-seronegative. V and J are TRBV6-1 and TRBJ1-2; D is perhaps TRBD1 (6 bases). The sample taken for sequencing was PBMCs. DNA for the CDR3: TGTGCCAGCAGTGAAAGGGGCGGGGGCGTCAGCTATGGCTACACCTTC. The encoded protein is CASSERGGGVSYGYTF.